This TCR beta chain comes out of a study of spatial heterogeneity in lung cancer. The overall study: The study sequenced follow-up PBMC samples when they were available, at a median of approximately 2 years after resection.

Germline values: CDR1 SGHVS, CDR2 FNYEAQ. The CDR3 is 15 residues long. V was cut by 0 bases and J by 5 bases, with 13 bases left in between. Study-level results: Relative to follow-up, resection was when ubiquitous expanded tumor TCRs appeared more in blood.

Single TCR cDNA molecules each had their own unique molecular identifier. From the 5' RACE reads, TCRdb called clonotypes with MiXCR, one entry per CDR3 protein. The table records about 120,000 distinct CDR3 sequences, roughly an eighth of them present only once. This clonotype appeared many times. Its specificity is unknown. Time point noted: blood at routine non-recurrence follow-up after resection. The sequenced material consisted of unsorted whole RNA from tumor, nontumor lung or frozen PBMC. The clonotype originates from a male donor with early-stage non-small cell lung cancer. Specimen: PBMCs, collected at follow-up. The chain uses TRBV7-6 and TRBJ1-1, with D possibly being TRBD1 (5 bases). As DNA, the CDR3 is TGTGCCAGCAGCTTAGCGCTCGCTAGGGGAACTGAAGCTTTCTTT. This sequence encodes CASSLALARGTEAFF. The full variable domain, its missing parts supplied by reference TRBV7-6 and TRBJ1-1, is GAGVSQSPRYKVTKRGQDVALRCDPISGHVSLYWYRQALGQGPEFLTYFNYEAQQDKSGLPNDRFSAERPEGSISTLTIQRTEQRDSAMYRCASSLALARGTEAFFGQGTRLTVV.